This TCR beta chain was profiled in a study of blood T cell repertoires in COVID-19. Across the study: Acute and convalescent COVID-19 specimens originated in the United States, Italy and Spain. T cells, B-cell-depleted T cells, or PBMCs supplied cDNA or gDNA.

Only in-frame clones appear in the TCRdb table, and some are missing; sequencing was by immunoSEQ multiplex PCR. The sample consists of 150,000 to 200,000 clones, roughly 90% of them appearing once. In assigning cohorts, the study relied on participant-reported clinical history. Donors in Cohort 3 who had recovered were those with two negative PCRs, healthcare professional clearance, or resolution of their symptoms. The TCR originated in a woman between 45 and 60 years old who had recovered from COVID-19. Specimen: PBMCs or T cells enriched from blood (not recorded which).

CDR3 nucleotides: TGTGCCAGCAGCTTGGGACTAGCGGGAGTCAAGACCCAGTACTTC. Its protein is CASSLGLAGVKTQYF. The V and J genes are TRBV11-3 and TRBJ2-5, with 14 positions matching TRBD2. The V and J ends lost 3 bases and 6 bases, in that order; junction bases with no gene match: 3. The CDR3 has 15 amino acids. CDR1 SGHNT and CDR2 YENEEA come from the germline V gene.